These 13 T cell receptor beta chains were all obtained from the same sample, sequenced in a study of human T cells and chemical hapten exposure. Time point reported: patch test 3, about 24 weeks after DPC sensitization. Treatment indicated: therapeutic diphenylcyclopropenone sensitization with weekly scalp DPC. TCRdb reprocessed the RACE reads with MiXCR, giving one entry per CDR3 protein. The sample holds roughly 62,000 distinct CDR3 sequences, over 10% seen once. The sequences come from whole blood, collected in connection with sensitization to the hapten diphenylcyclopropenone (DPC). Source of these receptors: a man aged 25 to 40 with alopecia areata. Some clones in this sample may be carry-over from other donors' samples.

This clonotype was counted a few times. CDR3 residues: CASSPPGGDTQYF. CDR3 bases: TGTGCCAGCTCACCCCCTGGCGGAGATACGCAGTATTTT. This rearrangement joins TRBV18 to TRBJ2-3; the D is unclear. The CDR3 is 13 amino acids. Per the germline V gene, CDR1 is KGHSH and CDR2 is LQKENI. V shed 3 bases and J shed 5 bases, with 9 bases lying between them.

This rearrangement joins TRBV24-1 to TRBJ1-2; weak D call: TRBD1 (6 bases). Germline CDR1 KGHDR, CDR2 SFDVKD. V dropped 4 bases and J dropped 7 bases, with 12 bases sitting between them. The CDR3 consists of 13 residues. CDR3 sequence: CATSEDRSSGYTF. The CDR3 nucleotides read TGTGCCACCAGTGAAGACAGGTCGAGTGGCTACACCTTC.

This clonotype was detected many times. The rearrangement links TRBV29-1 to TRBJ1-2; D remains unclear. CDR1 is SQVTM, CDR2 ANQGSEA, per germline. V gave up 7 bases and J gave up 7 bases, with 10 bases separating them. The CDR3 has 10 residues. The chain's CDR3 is CSAAGGGYTF. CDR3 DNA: TGCAGCGCGGCGGGAGGTGGCTACACCTTC.

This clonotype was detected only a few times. The CDR3 DNA follows: TGTGCCACCCGGACAGGGGGTCCAGATACGCAGTATTTT. It specifies CATRTGGPDTQYF. The V gene is TRBV6-2 or TRBV6-3, the J gene TRBJ2-3; 10 bases fit TRBD1. Germline CDR1 reads MNHEY; CDR2 reads SVGEGT. V lost 10 bases to trimming and J lost 4 bases; unmatched junction nucleotides: 5. The CDR3 extends over 13 amino acids.

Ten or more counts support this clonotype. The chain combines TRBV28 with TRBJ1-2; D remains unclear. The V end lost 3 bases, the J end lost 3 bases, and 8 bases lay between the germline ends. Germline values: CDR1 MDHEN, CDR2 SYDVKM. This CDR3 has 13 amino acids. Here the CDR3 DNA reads TGTGCCAGCAGTTTTTTCACGGACTATGGCTACACCTTC. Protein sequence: CASSFFTDYGYTF.

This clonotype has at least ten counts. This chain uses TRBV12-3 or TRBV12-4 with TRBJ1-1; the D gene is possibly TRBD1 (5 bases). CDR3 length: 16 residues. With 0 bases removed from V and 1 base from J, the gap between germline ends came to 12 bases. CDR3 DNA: TGTGCCAGCAGTTTAGCGCGGGGCAGGAGGAACACTGAAGCTTTCTTT. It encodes CASSLARGRRNTEAFF.

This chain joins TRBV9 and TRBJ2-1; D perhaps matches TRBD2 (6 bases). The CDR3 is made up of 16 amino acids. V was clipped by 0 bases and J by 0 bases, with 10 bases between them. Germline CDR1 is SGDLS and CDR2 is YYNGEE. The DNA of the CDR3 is TGTGCCAGCAGCGTAGCTCTGGGGGGCTCCTACAATGAGCAGTTCTTC. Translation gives CASSVALGGSYNEQFF.

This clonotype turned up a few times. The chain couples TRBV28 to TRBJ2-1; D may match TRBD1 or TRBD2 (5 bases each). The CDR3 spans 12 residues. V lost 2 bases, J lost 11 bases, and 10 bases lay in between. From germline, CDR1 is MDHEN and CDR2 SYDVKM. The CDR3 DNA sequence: TGTGCCAGCAGTTTAAGAAGGGGACAGCAGTTCTTC. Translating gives CASSLRRGQQFF.

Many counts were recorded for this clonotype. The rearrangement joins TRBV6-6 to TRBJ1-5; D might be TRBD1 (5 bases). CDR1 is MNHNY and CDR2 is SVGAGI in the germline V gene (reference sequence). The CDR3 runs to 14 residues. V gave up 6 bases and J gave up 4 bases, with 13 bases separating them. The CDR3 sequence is CASRTGTENQPQHF. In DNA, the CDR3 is TGTGCCAGCAGGACCGGGACGGAGAATCAGCCCCAGCATTTT.

The CDR3 loop reads CASSRGQGRLEQYF. The CDR3 DNA is TGTGCCAGCAGCCGCGGACAGGGACGTCTCGAGCAGTACTTC. The chain combines TRBV7-2 with TRBJ2-7, with 8 bases lining up with TRBD1. The germline gives CDR1 SGHTA, CDR2 FQGNSA. This CDR3 is 14 amino acids long. V lost 5 bases and J lost 6; bases outside the gene matches: 9.

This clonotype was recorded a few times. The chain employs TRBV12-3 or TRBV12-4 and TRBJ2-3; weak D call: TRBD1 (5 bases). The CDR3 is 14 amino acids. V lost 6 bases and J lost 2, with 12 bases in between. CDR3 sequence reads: CASSPRGPTDTQYF. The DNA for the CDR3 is TGTGCCAGCAGCCCTAGGGGCCCCACAGATACGCAGTATTTT.

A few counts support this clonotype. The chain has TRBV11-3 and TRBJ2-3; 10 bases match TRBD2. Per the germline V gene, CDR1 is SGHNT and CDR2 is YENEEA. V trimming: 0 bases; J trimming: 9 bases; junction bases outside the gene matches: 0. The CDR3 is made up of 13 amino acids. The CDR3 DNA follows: TGTGCCAGCAGCTTAGAACTAGCGGGAACGCAGTATTTT. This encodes CASSLELAGTQYF.

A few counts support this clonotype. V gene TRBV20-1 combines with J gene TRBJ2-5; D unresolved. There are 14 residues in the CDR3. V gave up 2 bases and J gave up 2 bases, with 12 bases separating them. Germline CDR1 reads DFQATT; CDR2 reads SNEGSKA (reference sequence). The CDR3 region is CSARNPKGQETQYF. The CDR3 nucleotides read TGCAGTGCTAGAAACCCAAAGGGACAAGAGACCCAGTACTTC.